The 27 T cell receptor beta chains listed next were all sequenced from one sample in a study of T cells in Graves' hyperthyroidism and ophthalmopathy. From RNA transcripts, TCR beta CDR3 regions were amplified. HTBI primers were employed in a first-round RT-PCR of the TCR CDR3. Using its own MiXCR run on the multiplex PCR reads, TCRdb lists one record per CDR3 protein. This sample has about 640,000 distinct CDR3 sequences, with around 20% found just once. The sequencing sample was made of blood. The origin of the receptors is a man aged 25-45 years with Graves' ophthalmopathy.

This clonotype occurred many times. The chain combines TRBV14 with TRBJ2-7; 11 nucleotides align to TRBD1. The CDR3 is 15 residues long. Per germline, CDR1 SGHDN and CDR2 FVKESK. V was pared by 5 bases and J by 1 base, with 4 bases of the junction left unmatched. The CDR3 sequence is CASSTGTGGSYEQYF. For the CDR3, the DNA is TGTGCCAGCAGCACCGGGACAGGGGGATCCTACGAGCAGTACTTC. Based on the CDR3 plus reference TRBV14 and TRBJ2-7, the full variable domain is EAGVTQFPSHSVIEKGQTVTLRCDPISGHDNLYWYRRVMGKEIKFLLHFVKESKQDESGMPNNRFLAERTGGTYSTLKVQPAELEDSGVYFCASSTGTGGSYEQYFGPGTRLTVT.

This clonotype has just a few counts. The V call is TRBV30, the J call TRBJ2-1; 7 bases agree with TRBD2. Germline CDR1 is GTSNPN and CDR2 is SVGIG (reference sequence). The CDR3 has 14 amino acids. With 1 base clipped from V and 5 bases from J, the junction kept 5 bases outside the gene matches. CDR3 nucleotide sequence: TGTGCCTGGAGTGATGGACTAGGGGACAATGAGCAGTTCTTC. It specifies CAWSDGLGDNEQFF.

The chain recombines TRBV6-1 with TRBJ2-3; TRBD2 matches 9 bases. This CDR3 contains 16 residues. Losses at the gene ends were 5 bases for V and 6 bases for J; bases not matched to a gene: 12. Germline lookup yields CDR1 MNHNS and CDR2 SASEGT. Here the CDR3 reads CASSSPLAGLGDTQYF. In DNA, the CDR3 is TGTGCCAGCAGTTCTCCTCTAGCGGGATTGGGGGATACGCAGTATTTT.

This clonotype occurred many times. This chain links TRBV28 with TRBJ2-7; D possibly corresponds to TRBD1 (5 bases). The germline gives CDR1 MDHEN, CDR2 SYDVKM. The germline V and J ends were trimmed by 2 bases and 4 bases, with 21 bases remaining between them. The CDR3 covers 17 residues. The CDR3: CASSLPTQGYNRYEQYF. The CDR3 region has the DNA TGTGCCAGCAGTTTACCAACGCAGGGTTATAACCGATACGAGCAGTACTTC.

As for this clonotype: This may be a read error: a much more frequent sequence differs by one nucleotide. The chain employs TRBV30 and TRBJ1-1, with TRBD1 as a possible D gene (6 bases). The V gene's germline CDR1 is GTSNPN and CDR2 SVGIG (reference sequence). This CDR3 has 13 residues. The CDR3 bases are TGTGCCTGGGGGGGCCCGGGGAACACTGAAGCTTCCTTT. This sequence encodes CAWGGPGNTEASF.

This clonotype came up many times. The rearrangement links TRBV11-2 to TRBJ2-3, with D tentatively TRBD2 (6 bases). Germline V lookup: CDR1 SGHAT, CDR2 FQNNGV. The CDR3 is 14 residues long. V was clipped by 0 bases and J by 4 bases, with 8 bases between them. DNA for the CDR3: TGTGCCAGCAGCTTAGATAGGAGGGCAGATACGCAGTATTTT. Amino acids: CASSLDRRADTQYF.

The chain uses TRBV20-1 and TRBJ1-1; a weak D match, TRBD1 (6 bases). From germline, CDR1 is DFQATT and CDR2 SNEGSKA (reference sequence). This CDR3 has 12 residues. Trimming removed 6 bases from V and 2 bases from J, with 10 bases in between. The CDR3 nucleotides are TGCAGTGCCGGACAGATAAACACTGAAGCTTTCTTT. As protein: CSAGQINTEAFF.

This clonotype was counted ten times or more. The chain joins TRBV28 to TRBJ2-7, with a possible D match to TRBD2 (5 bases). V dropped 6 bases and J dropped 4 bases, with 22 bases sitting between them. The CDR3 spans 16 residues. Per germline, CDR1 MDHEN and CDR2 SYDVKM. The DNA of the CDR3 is TGTGCCAGCAGAGCAACGGTAGCGCCAAGGCTTTACGAGCAGTACTTC. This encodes CASRATVAPRLYEQYF.

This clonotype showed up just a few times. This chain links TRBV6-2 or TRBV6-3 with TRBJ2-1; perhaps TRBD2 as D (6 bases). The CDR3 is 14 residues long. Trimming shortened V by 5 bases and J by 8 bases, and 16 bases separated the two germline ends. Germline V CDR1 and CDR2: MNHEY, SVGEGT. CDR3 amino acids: CASSRTIGEYEQFF. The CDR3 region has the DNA TGTGCCAGCAGTAGGACTATCGGGGAGTATGAGCAGTTCTTC.

The CDR3 DNA reads TGTGCCACCAGTGACCCAGCGAGTGGGCCAGATACGCAGTATTTT. This encodes CATSDPASGPDTQYF. The chain employs TRBV24-1 and TRBJ2-3; D is ambiguous. Trimming stripped 4 bases from V and 4 bases from J, with 14 bases between. The germline V gene encodes CDR1 KGHDR and CDR2 SFDVKD. The CDR3 has 15 amino acids.

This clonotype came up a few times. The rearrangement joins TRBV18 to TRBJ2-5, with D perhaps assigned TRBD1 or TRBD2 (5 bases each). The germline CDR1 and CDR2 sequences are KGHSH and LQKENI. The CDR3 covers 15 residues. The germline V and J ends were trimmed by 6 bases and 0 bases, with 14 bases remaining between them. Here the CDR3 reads CASSPPGRDQETQYF. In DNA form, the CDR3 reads TGTGCCAGCTCCCCCCCGGGACGGGACCAAGAGACCCAGTACTTC.

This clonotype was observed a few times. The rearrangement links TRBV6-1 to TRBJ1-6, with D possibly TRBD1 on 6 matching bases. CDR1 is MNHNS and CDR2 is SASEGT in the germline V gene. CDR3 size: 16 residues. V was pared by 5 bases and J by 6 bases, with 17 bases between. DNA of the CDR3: TGTGCCAGCAGTTTGGACAGCCCGCTATCTAATTCACCCCTCCACTTT. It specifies CASSLDSPLSNSPLHF.

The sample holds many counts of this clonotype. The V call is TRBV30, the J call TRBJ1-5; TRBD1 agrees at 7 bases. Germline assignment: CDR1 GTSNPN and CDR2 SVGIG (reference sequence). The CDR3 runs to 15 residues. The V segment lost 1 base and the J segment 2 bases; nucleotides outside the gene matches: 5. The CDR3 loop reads CAWSAPDRGNQPQHF. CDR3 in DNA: TGTGCCTGGAGTGCCCCCGACAGGGGCAATCAGCCCCAGCATTTT.

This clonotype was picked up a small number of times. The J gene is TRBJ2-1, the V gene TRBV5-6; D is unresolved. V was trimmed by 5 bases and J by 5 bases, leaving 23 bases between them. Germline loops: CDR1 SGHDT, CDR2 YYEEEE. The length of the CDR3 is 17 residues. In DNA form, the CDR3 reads TGTGCCAGCAGTGACCGGGCCTCAAACCGGTTACACAATGAGCAGTTCTTC. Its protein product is CASSDRASNRLHNEQFF. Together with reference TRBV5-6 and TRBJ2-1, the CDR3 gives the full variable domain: DAGVTQSPTHLIKTRGQQVTLRCSPKSGHDTVSWYQQALGQGPQFIFQYYEEEERQRGNFPDRFSGHQFPNYSSELNVNALLLGDSALYLCASSDRASNRLHNEQFFGPGTRLTVL.

As DNA, the CDR3 is TGTGCCAGCAGCGCCATAGCGGGGAGCACAGATACGCAGTATTTT. Translation: CASSAIAGSTDTQYF. This chain links TRBV7-2 with TRBJ2-3, with 8 bases aligning to TRBD2. The J segment lost 0 bases and the V segment lost 5 bases, leaving 4 bases of the junction unmatched. The CDR3 is 15 residues long. Germline lookup yields CDR1 SGHTA and CDR2 FQGNSA.

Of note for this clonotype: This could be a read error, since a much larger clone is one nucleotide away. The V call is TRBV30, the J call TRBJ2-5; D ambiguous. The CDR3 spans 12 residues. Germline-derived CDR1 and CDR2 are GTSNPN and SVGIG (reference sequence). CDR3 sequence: CARSLGQETQYF. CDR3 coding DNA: TGTGCCCGGAGCCTAGGGCAAGAGACCCAGTACTTC.

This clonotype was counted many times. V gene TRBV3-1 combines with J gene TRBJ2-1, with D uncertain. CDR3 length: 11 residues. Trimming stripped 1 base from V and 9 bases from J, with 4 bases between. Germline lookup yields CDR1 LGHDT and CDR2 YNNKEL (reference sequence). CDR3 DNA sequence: TGTGCCAGCAGCCAAGTGTCTGAGCAGTTCTTC. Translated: CASSQVSEQFF.

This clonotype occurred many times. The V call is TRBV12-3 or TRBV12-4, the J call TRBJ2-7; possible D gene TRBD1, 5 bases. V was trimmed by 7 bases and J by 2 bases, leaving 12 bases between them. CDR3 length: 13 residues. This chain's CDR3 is CASTRQGTYEQYF. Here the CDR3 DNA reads TGTGCCAGCACTCGGCAGGGAACCTACGAGCAGTACTTC.

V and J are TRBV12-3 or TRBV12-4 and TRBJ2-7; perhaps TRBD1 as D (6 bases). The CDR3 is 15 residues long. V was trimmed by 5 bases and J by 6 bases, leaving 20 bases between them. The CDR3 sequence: CASSMTGQKGSEQYF. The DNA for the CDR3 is TGTGCCAGCAGTATGACCGGACAGAAAGGAAGCGAGCAGTACTTC.

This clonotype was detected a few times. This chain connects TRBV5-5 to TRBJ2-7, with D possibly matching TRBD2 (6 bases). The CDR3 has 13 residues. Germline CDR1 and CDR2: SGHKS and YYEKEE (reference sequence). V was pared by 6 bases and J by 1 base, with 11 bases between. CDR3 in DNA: TGTGCCAGCATCCCGGGACTTTCCTACGAGCAGTACTTC. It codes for CASIPGLSYEQYF.

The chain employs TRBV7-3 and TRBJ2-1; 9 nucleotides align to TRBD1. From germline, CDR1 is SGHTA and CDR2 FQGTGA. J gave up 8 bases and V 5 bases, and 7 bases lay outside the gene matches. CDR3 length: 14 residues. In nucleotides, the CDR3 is TGTGCCAGCAGCCCAGGGACAGGGCACGATGAGCAGTTCTTC. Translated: CASSPGTGHDEQFF.

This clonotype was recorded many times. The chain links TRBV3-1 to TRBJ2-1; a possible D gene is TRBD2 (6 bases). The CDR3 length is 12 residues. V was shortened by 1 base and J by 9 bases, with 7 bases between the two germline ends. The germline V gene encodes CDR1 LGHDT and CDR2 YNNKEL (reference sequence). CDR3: CASSQGGVEQFF. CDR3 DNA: TGTGCCAGCAGCCAAGGGGGGGTTGAGCAGTTCTTC.

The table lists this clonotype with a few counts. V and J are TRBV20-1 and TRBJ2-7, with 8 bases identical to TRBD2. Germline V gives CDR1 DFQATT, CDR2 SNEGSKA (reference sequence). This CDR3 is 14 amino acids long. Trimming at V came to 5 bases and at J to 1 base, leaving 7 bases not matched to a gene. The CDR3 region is CSASPLAGSYEQYF. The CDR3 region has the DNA TGCAGTGCTTCGCCTCTAGCGGGTTCCTACGAGCAGTACTTC.

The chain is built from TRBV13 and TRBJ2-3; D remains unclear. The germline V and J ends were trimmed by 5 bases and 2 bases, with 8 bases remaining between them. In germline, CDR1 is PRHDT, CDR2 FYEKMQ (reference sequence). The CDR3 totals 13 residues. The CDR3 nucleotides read TGTGCCAGCAGCGTAGCTCCCACAGATACGCAGTATTTT. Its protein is CASSVAPTDTQYF.

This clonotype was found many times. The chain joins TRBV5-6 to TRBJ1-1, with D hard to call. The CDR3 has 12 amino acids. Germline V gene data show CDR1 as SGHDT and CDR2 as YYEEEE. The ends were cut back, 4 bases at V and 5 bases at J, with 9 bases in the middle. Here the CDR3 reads CASSLPRTEAFF. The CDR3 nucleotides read TGTGCCAGCAGCCTACCCAGGACTGAAGCTTTCTTT. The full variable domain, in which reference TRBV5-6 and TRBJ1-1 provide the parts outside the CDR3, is DAGVTQSPTHLIKTRGQQVTLRCSPKSGHDTVSWYQQALGQGPQFIFQYYEEEERQRGNFPDRFSGHQFPNYSSELNVNALLLGDSALYLCASSLPRTEAFFGQGTRLTVV.

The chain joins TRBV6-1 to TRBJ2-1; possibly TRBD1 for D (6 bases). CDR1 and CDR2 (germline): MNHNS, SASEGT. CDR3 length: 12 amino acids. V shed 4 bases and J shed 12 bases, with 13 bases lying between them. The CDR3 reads CASSAQQGWQFF. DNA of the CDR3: TGTGCCAGCAGTGCTCAACAGGGTTGGCAGTTCTTC.

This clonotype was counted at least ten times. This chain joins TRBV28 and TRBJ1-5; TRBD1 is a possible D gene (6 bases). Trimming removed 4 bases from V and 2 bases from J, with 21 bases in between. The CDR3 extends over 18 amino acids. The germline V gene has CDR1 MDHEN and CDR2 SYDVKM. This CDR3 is CASSSVVGAAPRNQPQHF. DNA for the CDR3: TGTGCCAGCAGTTCCGTGGTGGGGGCAGCCCCTCGCAATCAGCCCCAGCATTTT. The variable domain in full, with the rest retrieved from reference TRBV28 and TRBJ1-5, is DVKVTQSSRYLVKRTGEKVFLECVQDMDHENMFWYRQDPGLGLRLIYFSYDVKMKEKGDIPEGYSVSREKKERFSLILESASTNQTSMYLCASSSVVGAAPRNQPQHFGDGTRLSIL.